Sequencing of this T cell receptor (beta chain) was carried out in a study of cytomegalovirus exposure and HLA in healthy donors. Background on the study: Earlier sequencing of 150 million to 200 million T cells yielded 100 million to 120 million unique TCR beta sequences.

Germline lookup yields CDR1 SGHNT and CDR2 YYREEE (reference sequence). This CDR3 contains 13 residues. Germline trimming cut 2 bases from V and 3 bases from J; bases unmatched to any gene: 0. With 60 Vbeta and 13 Jbeta primers, the PCR was carried out. Per the authors' pipeline: Counted up in a later analysis, unique TCR beta chains came to around 80 million, with around 9.9 million shared. Profiling relied on immunoSEQ multiplex PCR, and the TCRdb table lists in-frame clones only, not all of them. D and trimming were read from the DNA, whereas the V and J calls and clone size are those reported in that table. The table has about 100,000 clones, roughly 80% seen once.

Material: PBMCs. The TCR comes from a male donor in good health and CMV-seropositive. The chain uses TRBV5-4 and TRBJ2-3; 7 nucleotides agree with TRBD1. The CDR3 sequence: CASSLQGTDTQYF. As DNA, the CDR3 is TGTGCCAGCAGCTTACAGGGGACAGATACGCAGTATTTT.